The T cell receptor (beta chain) described here comes from a study of PD-1 blockade in classical Hodgkin lymphoma. Overall study context: Treatment was intravenous nivolumab, 3 mg/kg every 2 weeks, until progression. Study results and caveats: The causes of the repertoire differences, possibly disease activity or prior therapy, remain undefined. Newly diagnosed patients reportedly trailed healthy donors in baseline TCR diversity. By C4D1 there was a significant rise in CD4+ TCR diversity but not in CD8+ TCR diversity.

Method: immunoSEQ multiplex PCR; TCRdb's copy keeps in-frame clones and lacks some. The table has some 100,000 clones, roughly 92% seen once. On this clone: Antigen unknown.

Following autologous stem cell transplantation, relapse occurred in every patient, and exposure to brentuximab vedotin varied. This material consisted of peripheral blood mononuclear cells (PBMCs), taken at baseline. This TCR was sampled from a human donor with classical Hodgkin lymphoma.

CDR3 amino acids: CASRPQGAKNIQYF. CDR3 sequence (DNA): TGTGCCAGCAGGCCACAGGGGGCCAAAAACATTCAGTACTTC. This chain connects TRBV6-6 to TRBJ2-4; 7 bases line up with TRBD1. V lost 6 bases to trimming and J lost 1 base; unmatched junction nucleotides: 3. The CDR3 runs 14 residues. Germline V gene data show CDR1 as MNHNY and CDR2 as SVGAGI (reference sequence).